What follows are 20 T cell receptor beta chains derived from one specimen sequenced in a study of OX40 agonist ivuxolimab in advanced cancers. TCRdb's table, derived via immunoSEQ multiplex PCR, lists solely in-frame clones and lacks some. The sample consists of roughly 76,000 clones, about 93% of them appearing once. This sample comprised CD4+ or CD8+ T cells sorted from blood, obtained in a trial of the OX40 agonist ivuxolimab. The receptors were gathered from an adult with an advanced solid tumor such as melanoma, head and neck, liver or kidney cancer.

V is TRBV5-6 and J is TRBJ2-5; D may be TRBD2 (7 bases). The V and J ends lost 0 bases and 5 bases respectively, with 11 bases between them. Germline V gene lookup returns CDR1 SGHDT and CDR2 YYEEEE. CDR3 length: 14 residues. CDR3 sequence reads: CASSLAGGLETQYF. The CDR3 DNA sequence: TGTGCCAGCAGCTTGGCCGGGGGGCTGGAGACCCAGTACTTC. The whole variable domain, filled in from reference TRBV5-6 and TRBJ2-5, reads DAGVTQSPTHLIKTRGQQVTLRCSPKSGHDTVSWYQQALGQGPQFIFQYYEEEERQRGNFPDRFSGHQFPNYSSELNVNALLLGDSALYLCASSLAGGLETQYFGPGTRLLVL.

V and J are TRBV6-6 and TRBJ1-1; TRBD1 might be the D (5 bases). The CDR3 sequence is 14 residues long. The V gene's germline CDR1 is MNHNY and CDR2 SVGAGI (reference sequence). Between the trimmed V and J ends, which lost 5 bases and 1 base, there was a span of 11 bases. The CDR3 DNA is TGTGCCAGCAGTACCCTTACAGGGAACACTGAAGCTTTCTTT. It translates to CASSTLTGNTEAFF.

The chain uses TRBV28 and TRBJ2-1, with a weak D call TRBD2 (5 bases). Looked up from germline, CDR1 is MDHEN and CDR2 is SYDVKM. The CDR3 totals 15 residues. V was cut by 4 bases and J by 9 bases, with 19 bases left in between. This CDR3 is CASSSSRGLAGEQFF. CDR3 DNA sequence: TGTGCCAGCAGTTCATCACGGGGTCTAGCAGGTGAGCAGTTCTTC.

The count of this clone is one. The chain recombines TRBV4-3 with TRBJ2-1, with TRBD2 identical over 8 bases. CDR1 and CDR2 from the germline V gene are LGHNA and YSLEER. J lost 2 bases, V lost 5 bases, and 11 bases had no gene match. The CDR3 is made up of 17 amino acids. CDR3 coding DNA: TGCGCCAGCAGCGACTCGATTAGCGGGAATCCCTACAATGAGCAGTTCTTC. As protein: CASSDSISGNPYNEQFF.

The V gene is TRBV6-5, the J gene TRBJ1-1; D not resolved. CDR1 and CDR2 (germline): MNHEY, SVGAGI. The germline V and J ends were trimmed by 5 bases and 0 bases, with 7 bases remaining between them. This CDR3 is 13 amino acids long. The CDR3: CASSIQMNTEAFF. The CDR3 DNA reads as TGTGCCAGCAGTATACAGATGAACACTGAAGCTTTCTTT.

This sequence joins TRBV11-3 and TRBJ1-1, with a tentative D call TRBD1 (6 bases). The V gene's germline CDR1 is SGHNT and CDR2 YENEEA. Trimming removed 1 base from V and 5 bases from J, with 8 bases in between. This CDR3 contains 13 residues. The DNA for the CDR3 is TGTGCCAGCAGCTTAGGGACAGTAACTGAAGCTTTCTTT. The encoded protein is CASSLGTVTEAFF.

This clone was seen once. V gene TRBV29-1 combines with J gene TRBJ2-1; 11 bases are a match to TRBD2. V was pared by 7 bases and J by 3 bases, with 8 bases of the junction left unmatched. CDR3 length: 15 residues. Germline V gene data show CDR1 as SQVTM and CDR2 as ANQGSEA. The CDR3 nucleotides are TGCAGCGCGGAAGGGACTAGCGGAGTCTACAATGAGCAGTTCTTC. Protein product: CSAEGTSGVYNEQFF.

In its sample, this clone was seen a few times. The V call is TRBV7-9, the J call TRBJ1-2, with 7 nucleotides matching TRBD1. There are 12 residues in the CDR3. After removal of 5 bases from V and 7 bases from J, the junction contained 4 bases not matched to a gene. The germline CDR1 and CDR2 sequences are SEHNR and FQNEAQ (reference sequence). The chain's CDR3 is CASSHHRGGYTF. CDR3 nucleotides: TGTGCCAGCAGCCACCACAGGGGTGGCTACACCTTC.

The chain is built from TRBV2 and TRBJ1-1; tentatively, D is TRBD1 (6 bases). The germline gives CDR1 SNHLY, CDR2 FYNNEI. The CDR3 runs to 13 residues. Trimming left V 8 bases short and J 0 bases short, with 10 bases between. The DNA for the CDR3 is TGTGCCAGCCGGGACACCATGAACACTGAAGCTTTCTTT. This encodes CASRDTMNTEAFF.

This sequence joins TRBV5-8 and TRBJ2-1; perhaps TRBD2 as D (5 bases). The CDR3 covers 15 residues. Trimming shortened V by 4 bases and J by 2 bases, and 13 bases separated the two germline ends. Per the germline V gene, CDR1 is SGHTS and CDR2 is YDEGEE. The CDR3 DNA follows: TGTGCCAGCAGCGACTCGGGGAGACCCTACAATGAGCAGTTCTTC. Amino acid sequence: CASSDSGRPYNEQFF.

The chain is built from TRBV5-4 and TRBJ2-7; 11 nucleotides line up with TRBD2. This CDR3 has 14 residues. With 7 bases clipped from V and 4 bases from J, the junction kept 7 bases outside the gene matches. Looked up from germline, CDR1 is SGHNT and CDR2 is YYREEE (reference sequence). The CDR3 loop reads CASSTSGSSYEQYF. The CDR3 DNA sequence: TGTGCCAGCTCTACTAGCGGGAGTAGTTACGAGCAGTACTTC.

The V gene is TRBV19, the J gene TRBJ1-6; D remains unclear. There are 12 residues in the CDR3. Deletions cut 5 bases from V and 14 bases from J, with 13 bases between. Germline V gene data show CDR1 as LNHDA and CDR2 as SQIVND (reference sequence). The CDR3 DNA reads as TGTGCCAGTAGTGCGACGGGCATCTCCCTCCACTTT. The encoded protein is CASSATGISLHF.

V and J are TRBV13 and TRBJ1-1; tentatively, D is TRBD1 (5 bases). V lost 2 bases, J lost 1 base, and 14 bases lay in between. The CDR3 sequence is 16 residues long. CDR1 is PRHDT and CDR2 is FYEKMQ in the germline V gene (reference sequence). CDR3 amino acids: CASSLLIGTGNTEAFF. In DNA form, the CDR3 reads TGTGCCAGCAGCTTACTAATCGGGACGGGGAACACTGAAGCTTTCTTT.

The rearrangement uses TRBV5-1 and TRBJ2-2, with 10 bases fitting TRBD1. This CDR3 has 16 residues. V shed 5 bases and J 6 bases; nucleotides not matched to a gene: 10. CDR1 SGHRS and CDR2 YFSETQ come from the germline V gene. CDR3 coding DNA: TGCGCCAGCAGAGCTCCGGGACAGGGGATCCCCGGGGAGCTGTTTTTT. Translation: CASRAPGQGIPGELFF. The full variable domain, in which reference TRBV5-1 and TRBJ2-2 provide the parts outside the CDR3, is KAGVTQTPRYLIKTRGQQVTLSCSPISGHRSVSWYQQTPGQGLQFLFEYFSETQRNKGNFPGRFSGRQFSNSRSEMNVSTLELGDSALYLCASRAPGQGIPGELFFGEGSRLTVL.

This CDR3 is CASSWDRENYEQYF. DNA of the CDR3: TGTGCCAGCAGTTGGGACAGGGAGAACTACGAGCAGTACTTC. The chain carries TRBV6-1 and TRBJ2-7; TRBD1 matches at 9 bases. This CDR3 comprises 14 residues. Germline V CDR1 and CDR2: MNHNS, SASEGT. J was trimmed by 3 bases and V by 5 bases; bases with no gene match: 5.

The chain links TRBV19 to TRBJ2-7; D may be TRBD1 (7 bases). Germline V lookup: CDR1 LNHDA, CDR2 SQIVND (reference sequence). Trimming removed 1 base from V and 2 bases from J, with 12 bases in between. CDR3 size: 15 residues. In DNA, the CDR3 is TGTGCCAGTAGTATAGGTGGCAGGGGGGCCTACGAGCAGTACTTC. Translation gives CASSIGGRGAYEQYF.

The V gene is TRBV4-3, the J gene TRBJ1-2; TRBD1 might be the D (5 bases). Germline CDR1 is LGHNA and CDR2 is YSLEER. This CDR3 contains 13 residues. V lost 4 bases to trimming and J lost 1 base, with 7 bases between them. The CDR3 loop reads CASSPTVNYGYTF. DNA of the CDR3: TGCGCCAGCAGCCCGACAGTTAACTATGGCTACACCTTC.

CDR3 sequence: CATSRDRGSGELFF. Here the CDR3 DNA reads TGTGCCACCAGCAGAGATAGAGGATCCGGGGAGCTGTTTTTT. The chain employs TRBV15 and TRBJ2-2; D ambiguous. V lost 0 bases and J 6 bases, leaving 8 bases between the germline ends. Germline V CDR1 and CDR2: LNHNV, YYDKDF (reference sequence). The CDR3 runs 14 residues.

The V call is TRBV20-1, the J call TRBJ1-1; no clear D gene. Trimming removed 6 bases at V and 8 bases at J, with 13 bases between. Looked up from germline, CDR1 is DFQATT and CDR2 is SNEGSKA (reference sequence). CDR3 size: 11 residues. In nucleotides, the CDR3 is TGCAGTGCCGCATGGGGTATGGAAGCTTTCTTT. Amino acids: CSAAWGMEAFF.

The gene calls are TRBV6-1 and TRBJ1-2; TRBD1 is a possible D gene (6 bases). The CDR3 is made up of 15 amino acids. V was clipped by 7 bases and J by 0 bases, with 15 bases between them. CDR1 is MNHNS and CDR2 is SASEGT in the germline V gene. CDR3 sequence reads: CASITRDNPNYGYTF. The CDR3 DNA is TGTGCCAGCATTACCCGGGACAACCCTAACTATGGCTACACCTTC.